The present T cell receptor (beta chain) was sequenced within a study of shared clonotypes between healthy human individuals. Only in-frame clones appear in the TCRdb table, and some are missing; sequencing was by immunoSEQ multiplex PCR. The table lists about 1 million clones, about 75% of them singletons. The sequenced material came from memory CD4+ T cells sorted from blood. The subset here: CD45RA-negative fraction. The sequence was obtained from a man aged 18 to 30 in good health.

This chain's CDR3 is CATSREGAGGLGPASEQYF. CDR3 coding DNA: TGTGCCACCAGCAGAGAGGGTGCAGGCGGCCTCGGCCCTGCTTCCGAGCAGTACTTC. The V and J genes are TRBV15 and TRBJ2-7; D remains unclear. Per germline, CDR1 LNHNV and CDR2 YYDKDF (reference sequence). V shed 0 bases and J shed 6 bases, with 27 bases lying between them. The CDR3 totals 19 residues.